A selection of T cell receptor beta chains follows, all from one sample in a study of blood T cell repertoires in COVID-19. Sequenced by immunoSEQ multiplex PCR; TCRdb stores in-frame clones only, minus some. The table lists around 330,000 clones, 87% of them singletons, with about 8.9% in the top ten. Sequenced material: PBMCs or T cells enriched from blood (not recorded which). All receptors come from a woman under 30 who had recovered from COVID-19. CDR3s include the opening cysteine and the closing phenylalanine or tryptophan.

V gene: TRBV6-2/TRBV6-3; CDR3 protein: CASSYLAGGTDTQYF
V gene: TRBV24-1; CDR3 protein: CATSGLGAETQYF
V gene: TRBV10-3; CDR3 protein: CAISPDPDRLYGYTF
V gene: TRBV6-2/TRBV6-3; CDR3 protein: CASSYSAGGSSETQYF
V gene: TRBV5-8; CDR3 protein: CASSWDRPVLDNSPLHF
V gene: TRBV28; CDR3 protein: CASSQGGHYSTDTQYF
V gene: TRBV6-2/TRBV6-3; CDR3 protein: CASSYSKYLRNEKLFF
V gene: TRBV7-2; CDR3 protein: CASSFSADRIYGYTF
V gene: TRBV7-2; CDR3 protein: CASSLRQGYTIYF
V gene: TRBV9; CDR3 protein: CASSVRGGYNEQFF
V gene: TRBV7-8; CDR3 protein: CASSYRGSGNTIYF
V gene: TRBV7-6; CDR3 protein: CASSQGGRGLQAFF
V gene: TRBV6-6; CDR3 protein: CASSFPGNTEAFF
V gene: TRBV5-1; CDR3 protein: CASSWGQDTNYGYTF
V gene: TRBV5-1; CDR3 protein: CASSPTTGGNEQYF
V gene: TRBV27; CDR3 protein: CASRLWQGDTEAFF